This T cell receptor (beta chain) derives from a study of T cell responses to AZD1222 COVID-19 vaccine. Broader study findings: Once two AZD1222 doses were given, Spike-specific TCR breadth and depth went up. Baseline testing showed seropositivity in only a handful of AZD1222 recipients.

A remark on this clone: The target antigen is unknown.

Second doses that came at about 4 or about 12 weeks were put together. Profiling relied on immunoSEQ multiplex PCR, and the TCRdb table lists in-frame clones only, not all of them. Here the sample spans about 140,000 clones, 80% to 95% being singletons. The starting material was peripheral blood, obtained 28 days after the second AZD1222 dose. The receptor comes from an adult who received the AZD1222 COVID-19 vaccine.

The chain's CDR3 is CASSEAGGPGLEKLFF. CDR3 nucleotides: TGTGCCAGCAGTGAAGCGGGGGGGCCCGGTTTAGAAAAACTGTTTTTT. The rearrangement joins TRBV6-1 to TRBJ1-4; tentative D call: TRBD1 (6 bases). Between the trimmed V and J ends, which lost 0 bases and 8 bases, there was a span of 16 bases. This CDR3 contains 16 residues. The germline CDR1 and CDR2 sequences are MNHNS and SASEGT.